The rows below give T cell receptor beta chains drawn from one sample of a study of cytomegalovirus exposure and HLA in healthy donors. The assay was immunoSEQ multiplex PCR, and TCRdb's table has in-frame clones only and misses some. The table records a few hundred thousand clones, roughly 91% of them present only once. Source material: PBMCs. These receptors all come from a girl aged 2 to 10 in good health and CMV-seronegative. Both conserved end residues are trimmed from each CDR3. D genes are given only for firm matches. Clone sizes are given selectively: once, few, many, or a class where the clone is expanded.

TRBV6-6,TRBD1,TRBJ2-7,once,ASLGTGVRSSYEQY
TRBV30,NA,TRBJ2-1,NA,AWSDRLAGDNEQF
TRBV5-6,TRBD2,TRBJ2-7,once,ASSYPPTGTRIYEQY
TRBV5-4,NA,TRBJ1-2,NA,ASSPTPAANYGYT
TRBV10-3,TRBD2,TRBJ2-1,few,AISERMAGGNNEQF
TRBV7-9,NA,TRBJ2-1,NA,ASSQNNEQF
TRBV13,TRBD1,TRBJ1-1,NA,ASSSSDQDRIAF
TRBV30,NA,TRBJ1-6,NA,AWTGHTQSPLH
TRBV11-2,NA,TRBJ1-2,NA,ASSPPLRGYGYT
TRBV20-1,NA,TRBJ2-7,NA,SAMGPYEQY
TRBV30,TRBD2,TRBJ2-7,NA,AWDPGRGTYEQY
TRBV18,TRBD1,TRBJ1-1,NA,ASSQTGVTEAF
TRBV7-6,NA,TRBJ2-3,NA,ASSLRSSGDSTDTQY
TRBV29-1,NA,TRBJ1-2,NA,SVAGDEGNYGYT
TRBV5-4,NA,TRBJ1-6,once,ASGQSYNSPLH
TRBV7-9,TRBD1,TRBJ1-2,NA,ASSRTGGNYGYT
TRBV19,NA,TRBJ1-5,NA,ATRPPGGINQPQH
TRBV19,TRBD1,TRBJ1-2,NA,ASSIDRGHGYT
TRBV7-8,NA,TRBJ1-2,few,ASSPTGLYGYT
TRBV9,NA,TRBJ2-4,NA,ASSRPGTGGNIQY
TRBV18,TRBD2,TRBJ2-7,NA,ASSPLGLAGEQY